These 5 T cell receptor beta chains came from one sample sequenced in a study of blood T cell repertoires in COVID-19. Measured with immunoSEQ multiplex PCR; TCRdb has only the in-frame clones, and not every one. The sample includes more than 140,000 clones, around 86% of them seen just once. Sequencing was done on a sample of peripheral blood. The source of these receptors is a human donor in a cohort sampled during active COVID-19.

The chain couples TRBV14 to TRBJ2-1, with 10 bases aligning to TRBD1. The J segment lost 4 bases and the V segment lost 7 bases, leaving 7 bases of the junction unmatched. CDR1 and CDR2 (germline): SGHDN, FVKESK. The CDR3 is made up of 15 amino acids. CDR3 sequence reads: CASNRQGAGYNEQFF. The CDR3 nucleotides read TGTGCCAGCAACAGACAGGGGGCGGGGTACAATGAGCAGTTCTTC. The full variable domain, in which reference TRBV14 and TRBJ2-1 provide the parts outside the CDR3, is EAGVTQFPSHSVIEKGQTVTLRCDPISGHDNLYWYRRVMGKEIKFLLHFVKESKQDESGMPNNRFLAERTGGTYSTLKVQPAELEDSGVYFCASNRQGAGYNEQFFGPGTRLTVL.

This clone came up a few times. The V call is TRBV9, the J call TRBJ2-1; perhaps TRBD1 as D (6 bases). CDR1 and CDR2 from the germline V gene are SGDLS and YYNGEE. With 5 bases removed from V and 6 bases from J, the gap between germline ends came to 18 bases. The CDR3 length is 15 residues. In DNA form, the CDR3 reads TGTGCCAGCAGTGCCAGGGGCCCAAAGTCCAATGAGCAGTTCTTC. Protein: CASSARGPKSNEQFF.

This clone was seen once. The chain uses TRBV27 and TRBJ1-5; TRBD1 might be the D (5 bases). The germline V and J ends were trimmed by 3 bases and 0 bases, with 9 bases remaining between them. The germline gives CDR1 MNHEY, CDR2 SMNVEV (reference sequence). This CDR3 comprises 15 residues. CDR3 nucleotide sequence: TGTGCCAGCAGTTTTGACAGTTATAGCAATCAGCCCCAGCATTTT. It translates to CASSFDSYSNQPQHF.

The chain recombines TRBV11-3 with TRBJ1-1; D is unresolved. The CDR3 contains 15 residues. The ends were cut back, 2 bases at V and 3 bases at J, with 13 bases in the middle. Germline CDR1 reads SGHNT; CDR2 reads YENEEA. The chain's CDR3 is CASSLNSLRDTEAFF. In DNA form, the CDR3 reads TGTGCCAGCAGCTTAAACTCGCTTCGGGACACTGAAGCTTTCTTT. The whole variable domain, remainder taken from reference TRBV11-3 and TRBJ1-1, is EAGVVQSPRYKIIEKKQPVAFWCNPISGHNTLYWYLQNLGQGPELLIRYENEEAVDDSQLPKDRFSAERLKGVDSTLKIQPAELGDSAVYLCASSLNSLRDTEAFFGQGTRLTVV.

The gene calls are TRBV4-1 and TRBJ2-5; possible D gene TRBD2, 6 bases. Between the trimmed V and J ends, which lost 5 bases and 2 bases, there was a span of 12 bases. The CDR3 length is 14 residues. The germline CDR1 and CDR2 sequences are MGHRA and YSYEKL. CDR3 bases: TGCGCCAGCAGCTCCAGGGAGGATCAAGAGACCCAGTACTTC. Its translation is CASSSREDQETQYF.